This is a list of T cell receptor beta chains from one sample in a study of T cell changes during pregnancy in multiple sclerosis. TCRdb's table, derived via immunoSEQ multiplex PCR, lists solely in-frame clones and lacks some. The sample lists 30,000 to 45,000 clones; approximately 90% were seen once. Sequencing used CD8+ T cells from peripheral blood mononuclear cells, obtained before pregnancy. Receptors originate from a female donor with multiple sclerosis, enrolled in a pregnancy study. Both conserved end residues are part of each CDR3. The D gene is left open where the match is weak. Clone size, where shown, is once, few, many, or a class for clones that have expanded.

j_gene | d_gene | abundance | v_gene | CDR3aa | CDR3nt
TRBJ1-1 | TRBD1 | NA | TRBV5-1 | CASIGQGRTEAFF | TGCGCCAGCATCGGACAGGGGAGGACTGAAGCTTTCTTT
TRBJ2-7 | TRBD1 | NA | TRBV6-1 | CASSDEYRGYEQYF | TGTGCCAGCAGTGATGAGTACAGGGGTTACGAGCAGTACTTC
TRBJ2-7 | NA | NA | TRBV5-1 | CASSLGNKEQYF | TGCGCCAGCAGCTTGGGTAACAAGGAGCAGTACTTC
TRBJ2-7 | NA | NA | TRBV27 | CASSSTGTYEYF | TGTGCCAGCAGTTCCACCGGGACATATGAGTACTTC
TRBJ2-7 | NA | once | TRBV5-1 | CASSYSPSYEQYF | TGCGCCAGCAGCTACTCGCCCTCCTACGAGCAGTACTTC
TRBJ2-3 | TRBD2 | NA | TRBV19 | CASTGRAQTDTQYF | TGTGCCAGTACTGGGAGGGCCCAAACAGATACGCAGTATTTT
TRBJ1-2 | TRBD1 | NA | TRBV2 | CASPGGANYGYTF | TGTGCCAGTCCAGGGGGCGCCAACTATGGCTACACCTTC
TRBJ2-3 | NA | NA | TRBV2 | CASSESRGGTDTQYF | TGTGCCAGCAGTGAAAGCCGAGGCGGCACAGATACGCAGTATTTT
TRBJ1-5 | NA | NA | TRBV19 | CASSSRNQPQHF | TGTGCCAGTAGTTCGCGTAATCAGCCCCAGCATTTT
TRBJ1-3 | NA | NA | TRBV30 | CAWTEGNTIYF | TGTGCCTGGACAGAAGGAAACACCATATATTTT
TRBJ1-1 | NA | NA | TRBV10-3 | CAISETGENTEAFF | TGTGCCATCAGTGAGACGGGGGAGAACACTGAAGCTTTCTTT
TRBJ2-3 | TRBD2 | NA | TRBV4-1 | CASSHPSGGARGDTQYF | TGCGCCAGCAGCCACCCTAGCGGGGGGGCTAGGGGGGATACGCAGTATTTT
TRBJ2-1 | TRBD1 | NA | TRBV28 | CASSFPRGRDEQFF | TGTGCCAGCAGTTTCCCCAGGGGGCGGGATGAGCAGTTCTTC
TRBJ1-2 | TRBD1 | many | TRBV15 | CATRDSESWDSAQDGYTF | TGTGCCACCAGAGATAGCGAATCTTGGGACAGCGCTCAAGATGGCTACACCTTC
TRBJ1-1 | NA | NA | TRBV19 | CASSLGEETEAFF | TGTGCCAGTAGCCTCGGGGAAGAGACTGAAGCTTTCTTT
TRBJ1-1 | NA | once | TRBV5-6 | CASSFEGTFRDTEAFF | TGTGCCAGCAGCTTTGAAGGGACATTCAGGGACACTGAAGCTTTCTTT
TRBJ2-3 | NA | once | TRBV6-5 | CASSSAVSTDTQYF | TGTGCCAGCAGTTCTGCAGTGAGCACAGATACGCAGTATTTT
TRBJ2-3 | TRBD2 | NA | TRBV15 | CATRPARAAGGRTDTQYF | TGTGCCACCAGACCCGCCCGGGCGGCGGGAGGGCGCACAGATACGCAGTATTTT
TRBJ2-3 | NA | NA | TRBV27 | CASSPGPTDTQYF | TGTGCCAGCAGCCCCGGTCCCACAGATACGCAGTATTTT
TRBJ2-1 | TRBD2 | NA | TRBV18 | CASSPRREGLVNEQFF | TGTGCCAGCTCACCAAGGCGGGAGGGCCTTGTCAATGAGCAGTTCTTC
TRBJ2-7 | NA | NA | TRBV27 | CASRPPGHPYEQYF | TGTGCCAGCAGGCCGCCGGGACACCCGTACGAGCAGTACTTC
TRBJ2-5 | TRBD1 | NA | TRBV4-1 | CASSQQGAGETQYF | TGCGCCAGCAGCCAACAGGGGGCGGGGGAGACCCAGTACTTC
TRBJ2-2 | TRBD2 | NA | TRBV7-2 | CASSLRLIAGGPGTGELFF | TGTGCCAGCAGCTTACGTCTGATAGCGGGAGGGCCGGGGACCGGGGAGCTGTTTTTT
TRBJ2-1 | NA | once | TRBV28 | CASSVGLVNEQFF | TGTGCCAGCAGTGTGGGACTCGTCAATGAGCAGTTCTTC
TRBJ2-3 | TRBD2 | few | TRBV5-6 | CASSLGAGGPEDTQYF | TGTGCCAGCAGCTTGGGGGCGGGGGGGCCGGAAGATACGCAGTATTTT
TRBJ1-5 | NA | NA | TRBV19 | CASIGGARQPQHF | TGTGCCAGTATTGGGGGGGCCCGGCAGCCCCAGCATTTT
TRBJ2-3 | NA | once | TRBV6-5 | CASSGRGSSTDTQYF | TGTGCCAGCAGCGGAAGGGGGTCTAGCACAGATACGCAGTATTTT
TRBJ2-2 | NA | NA | TRBV5-8 | CASSHFTRTGELFF | TGTGCCAGCAGCCACTTCACGAGGACCGGGGAGCTGTTTTTT